One and the same sample provided the 2 T cell receptor beta chains below, sequenced in a study of cytomegalovirus exposure and HLA in healthy donors. This PCR relied on a set of 60 Vbeta primers and 13 Jbeta primers. Generated by immunoSEQ multiplex PCR, the TCRdb table keeps only in-frame clones and is missing some. The profile covers approximately 210,000 clones, with 80% appearing a single time and 0.85% to 1.4% taken by the ten largest. The sample comprised PBMCs. Every receptor here comes from a woman aged 40-49 years in good health and CMV-seronegative.

The V and J genes are TRBV5-1 and TRBJ2-3; D is unresolved. CDR1 and CDR2 from the germline V gene are SGHRS and YFSETQ. This CDR3 is 14 amino acids long. Trimming took off 0 bases at V and 2 bases at J, with 7 bases between the two ends. The CDR3 DNA reads as TGCGCCAGCAGCTTGGGCGGAGCCACAGATACGCAGTATTTT. This translates into CASSLGGATDTQYF.

The chain is built from TRBV2 and TRBJ1-2; D ambiguous. Trimming stripped 4 bases from V and 1 base from J, with 7 bases between. Per germline, CDR1 SNHLY and CDR2 FYNNEI. The CDR3 sequence is 13 residues long. CDR3 amino acids: CASSVASNYGYTF. The CDR3 DNA reads TGTGCCAGCAGTGTTGCCAGTAACTATGGCTACACCTTC.